The entry below gives a single T cell receptor beta chain sequence along with its context. Its cognate antigen is unknown. CDR3 length: 16 amino acids. V lost 2 bases, J lost 0 bases, and 14 bases lay in between. Per the germline V gene, CDR1 is SGHRS and CDR2 is YFSETQ. The sample belongs to a study of regulatory and conventional T cells in RAG deficiency. Points from the study as a whole: Shorter CDR3s in all patient subsets; >90% Treg-Tconv overlap in Omenn. Control T-cell subsets had markedly higher Shannon entropy and lower Simpson indices than RAG-deficient patients. Sorted Omenn CD25-high CD127-low cells may not be bona fide Tregs.

Measured with immunoSEQ multiplex PCR; TCRdb has only the in-frame clones, and not every one. The data show about 30,000 clones, about 76% seen once. Blood CD4+ CD25-low CD127-high conventional T cells supplied the genomic DNA template. These data were likewise used in another study, on regulatory T cells. That paper adds: Primers: 52 TRBV forward and 13 TRBJ reverse.

This clonotype was obtained from a human donor in good health. Sequencing was performed on CD4+ effector T cells sorted from blood. The chain couples TRBV5-1 to TRBJ2-5, with D possibly TRBD1 on 6 matching bases. The CDR3 sequence is CASSFRDNQYQETQYF. The CDR3 region has the DNA TGCGCCAGCAGCTTCCGGGACAACCAGTACCAAGAGACCCAGTACTTC.